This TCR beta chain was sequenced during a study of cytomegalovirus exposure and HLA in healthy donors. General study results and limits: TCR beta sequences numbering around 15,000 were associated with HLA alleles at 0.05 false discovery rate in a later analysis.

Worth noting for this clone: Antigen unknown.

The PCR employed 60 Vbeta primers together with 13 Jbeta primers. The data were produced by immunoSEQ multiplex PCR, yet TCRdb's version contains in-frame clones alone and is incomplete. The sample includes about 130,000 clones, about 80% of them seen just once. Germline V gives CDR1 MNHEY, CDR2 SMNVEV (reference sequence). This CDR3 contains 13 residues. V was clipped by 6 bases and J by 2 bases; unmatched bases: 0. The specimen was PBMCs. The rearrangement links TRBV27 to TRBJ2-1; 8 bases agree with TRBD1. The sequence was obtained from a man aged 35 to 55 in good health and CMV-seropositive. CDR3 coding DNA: TGTGCCAGCAGACAGGGGGCCTACAATGAGCAGTTCTTC. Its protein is CASRQGAYNEQFF.